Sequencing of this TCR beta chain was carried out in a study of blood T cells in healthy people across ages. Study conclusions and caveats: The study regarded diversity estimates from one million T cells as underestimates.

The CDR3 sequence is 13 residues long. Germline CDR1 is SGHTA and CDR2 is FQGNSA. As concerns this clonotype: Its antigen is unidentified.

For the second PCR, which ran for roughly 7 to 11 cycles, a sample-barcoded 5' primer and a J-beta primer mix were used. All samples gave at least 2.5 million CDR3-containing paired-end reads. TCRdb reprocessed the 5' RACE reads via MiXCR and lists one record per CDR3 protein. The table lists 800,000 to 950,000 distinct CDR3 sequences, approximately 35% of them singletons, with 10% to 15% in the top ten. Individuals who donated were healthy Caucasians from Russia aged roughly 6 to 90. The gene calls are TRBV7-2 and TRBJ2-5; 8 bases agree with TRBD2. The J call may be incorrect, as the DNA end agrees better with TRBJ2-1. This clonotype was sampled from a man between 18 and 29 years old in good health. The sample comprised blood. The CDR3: CASRPLAEETQFF. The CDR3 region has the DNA TGTGCCAGCAGACCACTAGCGGAAGAGACCCAGTTCTTC.